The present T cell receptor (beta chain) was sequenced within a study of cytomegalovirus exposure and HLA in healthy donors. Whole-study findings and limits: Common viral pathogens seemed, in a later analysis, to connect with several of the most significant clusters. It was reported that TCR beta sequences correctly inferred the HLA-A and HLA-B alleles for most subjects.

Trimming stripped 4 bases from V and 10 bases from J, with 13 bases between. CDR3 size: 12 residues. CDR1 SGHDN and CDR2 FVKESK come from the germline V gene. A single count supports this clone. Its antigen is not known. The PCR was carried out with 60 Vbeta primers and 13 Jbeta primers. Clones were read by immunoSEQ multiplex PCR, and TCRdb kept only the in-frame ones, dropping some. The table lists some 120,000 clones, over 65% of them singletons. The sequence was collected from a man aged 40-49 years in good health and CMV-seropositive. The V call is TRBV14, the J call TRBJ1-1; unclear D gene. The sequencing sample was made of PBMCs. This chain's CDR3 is CASSPRGGRAFF. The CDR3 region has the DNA TGTGCCAGCAGCCCCCGGGGAGGACGAGCTTTCTTT.